Below, 10 T cell receptor beta chains from the same sample are listed, as sequenced in a study of regulatory T cells in long-lasting Graves disease. Researchers made TCR beta libraries by using iRepertoire HTBI primers and running Arm-PCR on CDR3 regions. A single record per CDR3 protein comes from TCRdb applying MiXCR to the multiplex PCR reads. This repertoire shows about 320,000 distinct CDR3 sequences, over 15% found once; its top ten account for about 39%. Time point in this sample: newly diagnosed GD, antithyroid drugs for less than 3 months. Extracted RNA from PBMCs served as the source of the TCR library. The sequencing here drew on peripheral blood mononuclear cells (PBMCs), taken at new diagnosis, from a patient treated with antithyroid drugs. Receptors originate from a female donor with Graves disease.

This clonotype occurred many times. The chain has TRBV20-1 and TRBJ2-7, with D unclear. This CDR3 spans 17 amino acids. Trimming took 1 base from V and 0 from J, leaving 19 bases between them. Germline CDR1 DFQATT, CDR2 SNEGSKA (reference sequence). CDR3 in DNA: TGCAGTGCTAGAGGTTATATCTCAGCCGAGTCCTCCTACGAGCAGTACTTC. Its protein is CSARGYISAESSYEQYF.

In this sample, this clonotype turned up many times. The genes are TRBV2 and TRBJ1-2; no clear D gene. Germline lookup yields CDR1 SNHLY and CDR2 FYNNEI. V lost 8 bases to trimming and J lost 5 bases, with 15 bases between them. The length of the CDR3 is 13 residues. CDR3 sequence (DNA): TGTGCCAGCCTTGAGGAGGGCGGGTATGGCTACACCTTC. As protein: CASLEEGGYGYTF.

Ten or more counts support this clonotype. V is TRBV6-9 and J is TRBJ1-2; no clear D. The V gene lost 4 bases and the J gene lost 4 bases, with 13 bases spanning the gap. Germline V gene data show CDR1 as MNHGY and CDR2 as SVAAGI. The length of the CDR3 is 14 residues. Written as DNA, the CDR3 is TGTGCCAGCAGTTCCCATGTGGCCTTCTATGGCTACACCTTC. This sequence encodes CASSSHVAFYGYTF.

On this clonotype: At one end, the junction sequence differs from germline, possibly due to a read error. V gene TRBV12-3 or TRBV12-4 combines with J gene TRBJ1-2; TRBD1 aligns across 8 bases. CDR3 length: 15 residues. The CDR3 region has the DNA TGTGCCAGCAGTTTAGGGTCAGGGGGCAACTATGGCAACACCTTC. Its translation: CASSLGSGGNYGNTF.

This clonotype was counted ten times or more. The rearrangement joins TRBV12-3 or TRBV12-4 to TRBJ1-1; no firm D call. Trimming shortened V by 4 bases and J by 8 bases, and 17 bases separated the two germline ends. The CDR3 length is 14 residues. DNA of the CDR3: TGTGCCAGCAGTTCGGGGTTTATACCTATCGAAGCTTTCTTT. Encoded protein: CASSSGFIPIEAFF.

This clonotype was found many times. The V call is TRBV20-1, the J call TRBJ1-1; a possible D gene is TRBD1 (6 bases). Trimming pared 0 bases from V and 5 bases from J, leaving 22 bases between. Germline-derived CDR1 and CDR2 are DFQATT and SNEGSKA (reference sequence). CDR3 length: 17 amino acids. DNA of the CDR3: TGCAGTGCTAGAGATTCTGTCACCCAGGGGCGGGAGACTGAAGCTTTCTTT. Translating gives CSARDSVTQGRETEAFF.

This clonotype was picked up many times. This sequence joins TRBV7-9 and TRBJ1-1; D is ambiguous. V gave up 1 base and J gave up 9 bases, with 9 bases separating them. CDR3 size: 12 residues. Looked up from germline, CDR1 is SEHNR and CDR2 is FQNEAQ (reference sequence). Here the CDR3 DNA reads TGTGCCAGCAGCTTAGATCGGCAGCAAGCTTTCTTT. Translated: CASSLDRQQAFF.

This clonotype came up many times. The V gene is TRBV10-3, the J gene TRBJ2-2; TRBD1 agrees at 8 bases. Germline V lookup: CDR1 ENHRY, CDR2 SYGVKD. V lost 4 bases to trimming and J lost 4 bases; unmatched junction nucleotides: 8. The CDR3 runs 16 residues. CDR3 in DNA: TGTGCCATCAGTGTGACTCCGGGACAGGTCACCGGGGAGCTGTTTTTT. This encodes CAISVTPGQVTGELFF.

In its sample, this clonotype was seen many times. The chain has TRBV7-2 and TRBJ1-4, with unresolved D. Deletions cut 4 bases from V and 7 bases from J, with 10 bases between. The CDR3 loop spans 13 amino acids. Germline CDR1 and CDR2: SGHTA and FQGNSA. In nucleotides, the CDR3 is TGTGCCAGCAGCTCGTCGGTGGTTGAAAAACTGTTTTTT. It yields the protein CASSSSVVEKLFF. Supplemented by reference TRBV7-2 and TRBJ1-4, the full variable domain reads GAGVSQSPSNKVTEKGKDVELRCDPISGHTALYWYRQSLGQGLEFLIYFQGNSAPDKSGLPSDRFSAERTGGSVSTLTIQRTQQEDSAVYLCASSSSVVEKLFFGSGTQLSVL.

With respect to this clonotype: A much larger clone differs by one base, so this may be a read error. The genes are TRBV6-5 and TRBJ2-2, with 11 bases aligning to TRBD1. Germline lookup yields CDR1 MNHEY and CDR2 SVGAGI. The CDR3 length is 16 residues. The CDR3 here is CSSSYSRTGGGGELFF. In DNA form, the CDR3 reads TGTTCCAGCAGTTACTCACGGACAGGGGGCGGAGGGGAGCTGTTTTTT.